Listed below are T cell receptor beta chains from one sample, sequenced in a study of technical replicates of blood from a handful of donors. Only in-frame clones appear in the TCRdb table, and some are missing; sequencing was by immunoSEQ multiplex PCR. The repertoire holds 85,000 to 100,000 clones, with 95% as singletons. Specimen: T cells isolated from PBMCs. These receptors originate from a human donor in good health. Both conserved end residues are part of each CDR3. The D gene is left open where the match is weak. Not all rows give a size; the values are once, few, many and, for expanded clones, a class.

v_call: TRBV18; j_call: TRBJ2-6; clone_size: NA; d_call: TRBD2; cdr3_aa: CASSPPWGLASGANVLTF; cdr3_nt: TGTGCCAGCTCACCACCGTGGGGACTAGCATCCGGGGCCAACGTCCTGACTTTC
v_call: TRBV28; j_call: TRBJ2-3; clone_size: NA; d_call: NA; cdr3_aa: CASSPIRVAGTDTQYF; cdr3_nt: TGTGCCAGCAGCCCAATCCGTGTTGCGGGCACAGATACGCAGTATTTT
v_call: TRBV7-2; j_call: TRBJ2-6; clone_size: NA; d_call: TRBD1; cdr3_aa: CASSLPGGGSGANVLTF; cdr3_nt: TGTGCCAGCAGCTTACCAGGGGGCGGGTCTGGGGCCAACGTCCTGACTTTC
v_call: TRBV5-6; j_call: TRBJ2-5; clone_size: NA; d_call: TRBD2; cdr3_aa: CASSYREAQETQYF; cdr3_nt: TGTGCCAGCAGCTACCGGGAGGCCCAAGAGACCCAGTACTTC
v_call: TRBV6-5; j_call: TRBJ2-7; clone_size: NA; d_call: NA; cdr3_aa: CASRKAGQSSYEQYF; cdr3_nt: TGTGCCAGCAGGAAAGCGGGACAATCATCCTACGAGCAGTACTTC
v_call: TRBV19; j_call: TRBJ2-7; clone_size: NA; d_call: TRBD1; cdr3_aa: CASSIGQGASYEQYF; cdr3_nt: TGTGCCAGTAGTATAGGACAGGGGGCATCCTACGAGCAGTACTTC
v_call: TRBV11-2; j_call: TRBJ2-5; clone_size: NA; d_call: NA; cdr3_aa: CASSLVQGQETQYF; cdr3_nt: TGTGCCAGCAGCTTAGTTCAGGGCCAAGAGACCCAGTACTTC
v_call: TRBV5-6; j_call: TRBJ2-7; clone_size: NA; d_call: TRBD1; cdr3_aa: CASSRGQGRYYEQYF; cdr3_nt: TGTGCCAGCAGCCGGGGACAGGGAAGGTACTACGAGCAGTACTTC
v_call: TRBV6-5; j_call: TRBJ2-2; clone_size: NA; d_call: TRBD2; cdr3_aa: CASSYASGNTGELFF; cdr3_nt: TGTGCCAGCAGTTACGCTAGCGGAAACACCGGGGAGCTGTTTTTT
v_call: TRBV5-4; j_call: TRBJ1-4; clone_size: NA; d_call: NA; cdr3_aa: CASSLESRGPTKELFF; cdr3_nt: TGTGCCAGCAGCTTGGAGTCTCGAGGGCCCACGAAAGAACTGTTTTTT
v_call: TRBV9; j_call: TRBJ2-5; clone_size: once; d_call: NA; cdr3_aa: CASSVAGETQYF; cdr3_nt: TGTGCCAGCAGCGTAGCCGGGGAGACCCAGTACTTC
v_call: TRBV27; j_call: TRBJ1-4; clone_size: NA; d_call: TRBD1; cdr3_aa: CASSPRQGPTTNEKLFF; cdr3_nt: TGTGCCAGCAGTCCGCGACAGGGGCCCACCACTAATGAAAAACTGTTTTTT
v_call: TRBV6-5; j_call: TRBJ2-2; clone_size: NA; d_call: TRBD2; cdr3_aa: CASSWSIRGGTGELFF; cdr3_nt: TGTGCCAGCAGTTGGTCAATACGGGGGGGGACCGGGGAGCTGTTTTTT
v_call: TRBV14; j_call: TRBJ2-7; clone_size: NA; d_call: TRBD1; cdr3_aa: CASSQDLGQGGWPYEQYF; cdr3_nt: TGTGCCAGCAGCCAAGACTTGGGACAGGGAGGGTGGCCCTACGAGCAGTACTTC
v_call: TRBV11-1; j_call: TRBJ2-5; clone_size: NA; d_call: TRBD2; cdr3_aa: CASSPTSGSPTQYF; cdr3_nt: TGTGCCAGCAGCCCGACTAGCGGGAGTCCTACCCAGTACTTC
v_call: TRBV5-1; j_call: TRBJ2-3; clone_size: NA; d_call: TRBD2; cdr3_aa: CASRGISGGTDTQYF; cdr3_nt: TGCGCCAGCAGGGGAATTAGCGGGGGCACAGATACGCAGTATTTT
v_call: TRBV4-1; j_call: TRBJ2-3; clone_size: NA; d_call: NA; cdr3_aa: CASSQDEVIADTDTQYF; cdr3_nt: TGCGCCAGCAGCCAAGATGAGGTAATAGCGGACACAGATACGCAGTATTTT
v_call: TRBV4-1; j_call: TRBJ1-5; clone_size: NA; d_call: NA; cdr3_aa: CASSQETGINQPQHF; cdr3_nt: TGCGCCAGCAGCCAAGAGACAGGAATCAATCAGCCCCAGCATTTT
v_call: TRBV6-6; j_call: TRBJ2-3; clone_size: NA; d_call: TRBD2; cdr3_aa: CASSYPSGSIDTQYF; cdr3_nt: TGTGCCAGCAGTTACCCCAGCGGGAGTATAGATACGCAGTATTTT
v_call: TRBV10-2; j_call: TRBJ2-1; clone_size: NA; d_call: TRBD1; cdr3_aa: CASSEPGTVGNEQFF; cdr3_nt: TGCGCCAGCAGTGAGCCAGGGACAGTTGGCAATGAGCAGTTCTTC
v_call: TRBV7-2; j_call: TRBJ2-1; clone_size: NA; d_call: NA; cdr3_aa: CASSLGAGYNEQFF; cdr3_nt: TGTGCCAGCAGCTTAGGGGCAGGTTACAATGAGCAGTTCTTC
v_call: TRBV28; j_call: TRBJ2-1; clone_size: NA; d_call: TRBD2; cdr3_aa: CASSSRGASGYNEQFF; cdr3_nt: TGTGCCAGCAGTTCTAGGGGGGCTAGCGGGTACAATGAGCAGTTCTTC
v_call: TRBV5-1; j_call: TRBJ2-2; clone_size: NA; d_call: TRBD2; cdr3_aa: CASSLGTSGGVDGELFF; cdr3_nt: TGCGCCAGCAGCTTGGGGACTAGCGGGGGAGTTGACGGGGAGCTGTTTTTT
v_call: TRBV28; j_call: TRBJ2-5; clone_size: NA; d_call: NA; cdr3_aa: CASSLRRVETQYF; cdr3_nt: TGTGCCAGCAGCCTCCGGCGGGTAGAGACCCAGTACTTC
v_call: TRBV5-1; j_call: TRBJ2-2; clone_size: NA; d_call: NA; cdr3_aa: CASSLLASTGELFF; cdr3_nt: TGCGCCAGCAGCTTGCTAGCGAGCACCGGGGAGCTGTTTTTT
v_call: TRBV29-1; j_call: TRBJ2-7; clone_size: NA; d_call: NA; cdr3_aa: CSVESGRGQYF; cdr3_nt: TGCAGCGTTGAAAGCGGCCGAGGGCAGTACTTC
v_call: TRBV10-1; j_call: TRBJ2-1; clone_size: NA; d_call: TRBD2; cdr3_aa: CASSAQAGVFNEQFF; cdr3_nt: TGCGCCAGCAGTGCCCAAGCGGGAGTTTTCAATGAGCAGTTCTTC
v_call: TRBV5-5; j_call: TRBJ1-5; clone_size: NA; d_call: TRBD1; cdr3_aa: CASSNTGAGQPQHF; cdr3_nt: TGTGCCAGCAGCAATACAGGGGCCGGTCAGCCCCAGCATTTT
v_call: TRBV28; j_call: TRBJ2-1; clone_size: NA; d_call: TRBD2; cdr3_aa: CASSPIGRLTSYNEQFF; cdr3_nt: TGTGCCAGCAGTCCAATCGGGAGGCTTACCTCCTACAATGAGCAGTTCTTC
v_call: TRBV9; j_call: TRBJ1-2; clone_size: NA; d_call: NA; cdr3_aa: CASSASMDRYYGYTF; cdr3_nt: TGTGCCAGCAGCGCCTCGATGGACAGATACTATGGCTACACCTTC
v_call: TRBV19; j_call: TRBJ2-5; clone_size: NA; d_call: NA; cdr3_aa: CASSRGRTRETQYF; cdr3_nt: TGTGCCAGTAGTAGGGGGCGGACTCGAGAGACCCAGTACTTC
v_call: TRBV5-1; j_call: TRBJ2-5; clone_size: NA; d_call: NA; cdr3_aa: CASRVGEAGRETQYF; cdr3_nt: TGCGCCAGCAGGGTAGGGGAAGCAGGTCGGGAGACCCAGTACTTC
v_call: TRBV7-8; j_call: TRBJ2-3; clone_size: NA; d_call: NA; cdr3_aa: CASSSAAGASTDTQYF; cdr3_nt: TGTGCCAGCAGCTCCGCTGCGGGGGCTAGCACAGATACGCAGTATTTT
v_call: TRBV15; j_call: TRBJ1-4; clone_size: NA; d_call: TRBD1; cdr3_aa: CATSSTGETNEKLFF; cdr3_nt: TGTGCCACCAGCTCGACAGGGGAGACTAATGAAAAACTGTTTTTT
v_call: TRBV29-1; j_call: TRBJ2-2; clone_size: NA; d_call: NA; cdr3_aa: CSVDISNTGELFF; cdr3_nt: TGCAGCGTGGACATTTCGAACACCGGGGAGCTGTTTTTT
v_call: TRBV5-1; j_call: TRBJ2-7; clone_size: NA; d_call: TRBD1; cdr3_aa: CASSLTQGAQYF; cdr3_nt: TGCGCCAGCAGCTTGACCCAGGGGGCGCAGTACTTC
v_call: TRBV4-1; j_call: TRBJ2-3; clone_size: NA; d_call: NA; cdr3_aa: CASSQEQRSTDTQYF; cdr3_nt: TGCGCCAGCAGCCAAGAGCAGCGTAGCACAGATACGCAGTATTTT
v_call: TRBV2; j_call: TRBJ1-2; clone_size: NA; d_call: NA; cdr3_aa: CASSEYRQGYGYTF; cdr3_nt: TGTGCCAGCAGTGAATATAGGCAGGGCTATGGCTACACCTTC
v_call: TRBV7-9; j_call: TRBJ1-6; clone_size: NA; d_call: TRBD1; cdr3_aa: CASSLSGGSINSPLHF; cdr3_nt: TGTGCCAGCAGCTTATCAGGGGGGAGTATTAATTCACCCCTCCACTTT